This T cell receptor (beta chain) appears in the sequencing data of a study of shared clonotypes between healthy human individuals. Background on the study: Donors had three CD4 naive, three CD4 memory, two CD8 naive and one CD8 memory plate apiece.

Points from the study as a whole: Estimated clonotype richness was generally higher in naive than memory subsets.

In the source study's methods: Junction-only immunoSEQ sequences carried no quality scores, so filtering differed. The assay was immunoSEQ multiplex PCR, and TCRdb's table has in-frame clones only and misses some. The DNA gave D and trimming, while V, J and clone size come from that table. The sample includes around 1.5 million clones, around 98% of them seen just once. A CD45RA+ naive subset and a CD45RA-negative memory subset were split from CD4+ cells. The CDR3 is 17 residues long. CDR1 is MGHRA and CDR2 is YSYEKL in the germline V gene. Trimming pared 1 base from V and 0 bases from J, leaving 13 bases between. A remark on this clone: The antigen is not known.

This chain links TRBV4-1 with TRBJ1-3; no clear D. The sequence came from a man under 40 in good health. The sequencing input was naive CD4+ T cells sorted from blood. Subset meaning: CD45RA+ positively selected. CDR3 DNA: TGCGCCAGCAGCCAAGGAGGAGTACCTTTCTCTGGAAACACCATATATTTT. Translation gives CASSQGGVPFSGNTIYF.